Reported below is one TCR beta chain. Its antigen is as yet unknown. CDR1 is SGHRS, CDR2 YFSETQ, per germline. V shed 0 bases and J 6 bases; nucleotides not matched to a gene: 12. CDR3 size: 17 residues. Measured with immunoSEQ multiplex PCR; TCRdb has only the in-frame clones, and not every one. Of about 77,000 clones detected, about 90% appear once; the ten largest clones hold about 0.67%. The data belong to a study of graft-versus-host responses after intestinal transplantation. Across the whole study: Every recipient had anti-thymocyte globulin induction and 2 to 3 years of tacrolimus plus steroids. Study results and caveats: Researchers found peak circulating GvH clone levels linked to early post-transplant HvG declines. Recipient marrow showed GvH clones, some seen first in ileum or blood.

The V call is TRBV5-1, the J call TRBJ1-3, with TRBD1 matching over 7 bases. The specimen comprised PBMCs, sampled 98 days after intestinal transplantation. The sequence came from a human patient who received an intestinal transplant, so some T cells may come from the graft donor. DNA for the CDR3: TGCGCCAGCAGCTTGGGGACAGGTCGAGGGAAGGAAAACACCATATATTTT. Its translation is CASSLGTGRGKENTIYF.